Below are 12 T cell receptor beta chains sequenced from a single sample in a study of CD8 T cells in ankylosing spondylitis. TCRdb passed the 5' RACE reads through MiXCR, listing each CDR3 protein once. There are around 300,000 distinct CDR3 sequences in the sample; roughly 11% occur only once, and roughly 9.2% lies in the top ten. The material sequenced was blood, either unsorted or a sorted T cell fraction (not recorded which). The origin of the receptors is a female donor with ankylosing spondylitis or in good health (not recorded which).

J is TRBJ2-7 and V is TRBV7-8, with TRBD2 as a possible D gene (6 bases). V was shortened by 5 bases and J by 6 bases, with 23 bases between the two germline ends. CDR3 size: 16 residues. Per the germline V gene, CDR1 is SGHVS and CDR2 is FQNEAQ. The CDR3, as DNA: TGTGCCAGCAGCCCGTCCGGGGGATTGGGAAGAGGCGAGCAGTACTTC. It codes for CASSPSGGLGRGEQYF.

This clonotype was counted ten times or more. The gene calls are TRBV5-1 and TRBJ2-2; 13 positions agree with TRBD2. CDR1 and CDR2 from the germline V gene are SGHRS and YFSETQ. J was trimmed by 4 bases and V by 1 base; bases with no gene match: 4. CDR3 size: 17 residues. The chain's CDR3 is CASSLRLAGGGTGELFF. Here the CDR3 DNA reads TGCGCCAGCAGCTTGAGACTAGCGGGAGGAGGCACCGGGGAGCTGTTTTTT.

This clonotype appeared many times. The chain combines TRBV12-3 or TRBV12-4 with TRBJ2-7, with 8 bases fitting TRBD2. The CDR3 totals 15 residues. The junction had 13 bases not matched to a gene; V was cut back by 7 bases and J by 5 bases. The CDR3 DNA sequence: TGTGCCAGCACTTCAGGGACTAGTGGTTTTCACGAGCAGTACTTC. The encoded protein is CASTSGTSGFHEQYF.

This clonotype appeared a few times. One junction end does not reproduce the germline sequence, and a read error may be involved. This chain connects TRBV7-7 to TRBJ2-5; D ambiguous. The CDR3 runs 14 residues. Germline CDR1 SSHAT, CDR2 FNYEAQ (reference sequence). The DNA for the CDR3 is TGTGCTAGCAGCTTATTTGCAAAGGAAGAGACCCAGTACTTC. Its protein is CASSLFAKEETQYF.

This clonotype was seen repeatedly, ten times or more. The chain combines TRBV5-1 with TRBJ1-6, with a weak D call TRBD1 (6 bases). This CDR3 comprises 14 residues. V lost 6 bases, J lost 6 bases, and 13 bases lay in between. Germline V gene lookup returns CDR1 SGHRS and CDR2 YFSETQ. CDR3 loop: CASNTGPGNSPLHF. CDR3 DNA sequence: TGCGCCAGCAACACAGGGCCGGGTAATTCACCCCTCCACTTT.

This clonotype was seen repeatedly, ten times or more. V is TRBV29-1 and J is TRBJ2-3; maybe TRBD1 (6 bases). Trimming pared 8 bases from V and 2 bases from J, leaving 14 bases between. The CDR3 runs 13 residues. Per the germline V gene, CDR1 is SQVTM and CDR2 is ANQGSEA. The CDR3 protein is CSSRQAYTDTQYF. CDR3 sequence (DNA): TGCAGCAGCCGACAGGCCTACACAGATACGCAGTATTTT.

This clonotype occurred many times. The rearrangement links TRBV20-1 to TRBJ1-5; TRBD1 matches 7 bases. CDR1 and CDR2 from the germline V gene are DFQATT and SNEGSKA (reference sequence). The CDR3 loop spans 14 amino acids. V lost 6 bases and J lost 9; bases outside the gene matches: 14. Written as DNA, the CDR3 is TGCAGTGCATCAGGGACAGTCAGGGATCTGCCCCAGCATTTT. This gives the protein CSASGTVRDLPQHF.

CDR3 sequence (DNA): TGTGCCAGCAGTTCGAGACAGCTCGAAGCTTTCTTT. It yields the protein CASSSRQLEAFF. The chain combines TRBV6-5 with TRBJ1-1, with D perhaps matching TRBD1 (5 bases). V was trimmed by 4 bases and J by 8 bases, leaving 11 bases between them. The CDR3 is made up of 12 amino acids. CDR1 is MNHEY, CDR2 SVGAGI, per germline.

This clonotype was counted between two and nine times. V and J are TRBV20-1 and TRBJ2-2, with 7 bases matching TRBD2. Germline V gene sequence: CDR1 DFQATT, CDR2 SNEGSKA (reference sequence). The CDR3 extends over 17 amino acids. Trimming at V came to 1 base and at J to 1 base, leaving 9 bases not matched to a gene. DNA for the CDR3: TGCAGTGCTAGAGGGCGGGAGTCCGGGGTGAACACCGGGGAGCTGTTTTTT. Its protein product is CSARGRESGVNTGELFF.

This rearrangement joins TRBV10-3 to TRBJ2-2; 7 bases are shared with TRBD1. This CDR3 contains 14 residues. V lost 6 bases to trimming and J lost 5 bases; unmatched junction nucleotides: 6. Per germline, CDR1 ENHRY and CDR2 SYGVKD. CDR3 loop: CAIRGTGETGELFF. The CDR3 DNA reads TGTGCCATCAGAGGTACAGGGGAAACCGGGGAGCTGTTTTTT.

This clonotype was observed a few times. One end of the junction fails to match germline, which may point to a read error. The rearrangement links TRBV12-3 or TRBV12-4 to TRBJ2-3; D gene uncertain. This CDR3 region has 13 residues. DNA of the CDR3: TGTGCCAGCAGCTTAGTCTTCACAGATACGCAGTATTTT. This encodes CASSLVFTDTQYF.

This clonotype was found many times. This chain joins TRBV12-3 or TRBV12-4 and TRBJ1-5; D not certain. This CDR3 contains 13 residues. The V end lost 5 bases, the J end lost 7 bases, and 12 bases lay between the germline ends. The CDR3: CASSDKLSQPQHF. The CDR3, as DNA: TGTGCCAGCAGTGACAAATTGTCGCAGCCCCAGCATTTT.